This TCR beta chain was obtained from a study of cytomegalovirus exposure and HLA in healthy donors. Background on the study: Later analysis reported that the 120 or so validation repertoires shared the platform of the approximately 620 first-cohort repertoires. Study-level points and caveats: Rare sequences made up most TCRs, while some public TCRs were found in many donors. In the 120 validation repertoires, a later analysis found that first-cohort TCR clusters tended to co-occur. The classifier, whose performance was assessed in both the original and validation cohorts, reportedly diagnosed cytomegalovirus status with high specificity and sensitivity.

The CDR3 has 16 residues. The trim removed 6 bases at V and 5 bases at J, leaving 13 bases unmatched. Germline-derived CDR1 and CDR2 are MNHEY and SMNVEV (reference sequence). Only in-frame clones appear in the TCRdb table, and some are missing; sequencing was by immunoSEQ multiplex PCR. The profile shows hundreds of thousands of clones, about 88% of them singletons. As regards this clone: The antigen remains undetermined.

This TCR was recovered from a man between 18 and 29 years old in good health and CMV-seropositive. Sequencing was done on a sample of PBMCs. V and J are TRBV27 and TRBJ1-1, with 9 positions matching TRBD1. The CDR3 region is CASRAGQGSTWTEAFF. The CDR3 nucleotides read TGTGCCAGCAGGGCCGGACAGGGGAGCACTTGGACTGAAGCTTTCTTT.